This T cell receptor (beta chain) was captured by sequencing in a study of OX40 agonist ivuxolimab in advanced cancers. Context from the whole study: Ivuxolimab, which targeted the costimulatory receptor OX40 (CD134), was an agonistic, fully human IgG2 monoclonal antibody. The dose-escalation cohort was about 87% male with a mean age of approximately 60 years, ranging from about 23 to 85. The paper covers the monotherapy dose-escalation part of the phase I ivuxolimab trial, which included N ≈ 50 patients. Intravenous ivuxolimab was administered to patients every 2 weeks at six dose levels: 0.01, 0.1, 0.3, 1.5, 3 and 10 mg/kg. Three dose-escalation patients achieved partial responses, one with hepatocellular carcinoma and two with cutaneous melanoma. The purpose of peripheral TCRbeta sequencing was to test whether ivuxolimab changed TCR sequence diversity and led to clonal T-cell expansion. Patients were allowed to have had prior anti-PD-1, anti-PD-L1 or anti-CTLA-4 therapy, and around 37% of the dose-escalation patients had previously received checkpoint inhibitors. Among the roughly 52 dose-escalation patients, around 20 had hepatocellular carcinoma, roughly 15 melanoma, 9 renal cell carcinoma and 9 head and neck cancer.

The full study reports these points: After ivuxolimab, more expanded clones were found on average in CD8+ T cells than in CD4+ T cells. Which antigens the clonally expanded peripheral T cells were specific for was not determined. Clonal expansion of both CD4+ and CD8+ blood T cells was observed from baseline to week 6 at doses 0.1 to 3.0 mg/kg. Partial responders in the 0.1-3.0 mg/kg groups had among the lowest normalized peripheral clonal expansion, especially among CD8+ T cells. Low levels of normalized T-cell clonal expansion were also shown by some nonresponding patients.

To sequence the TCRbeta CDR3 region, genomic DNA was isolated from the sorted cells. The immunoSEQ Assay was used for sequencing of TCRbeta CDR3 regions. What TCRdb holds here is the immuneACCESS table cut down to in-frame rearrangements. Part of the clones is not present; checked against another copy, under half of the missing clones reflect an unresolved V gene, and the others are unexplained. A total of roughly 92,000 clones appear in this sample, roughly nine tenths of them only once. Of the sample, less than 1.5% is held by the ten largest clones. V and J lose 4 bases and 11 bases, and a span of 25 bases separates them. Inclusive of the bounding cysteine and phenylalanine, the CDR3 is 15 residues long. Left in the record is the CDR3 DNA by itself, 45 bases read in frame from the first base. From a lookup of the germline V gene, CDR1 and CDR2 are SGHRS and YFSETQ. The trial excluded patients who had a history of autoimmune disease or were on systemic immunosuppression. Peripheral blood for TCR sequencing was collected from all dose cohorts at baseline, on cycle 4 day 1, and on cycle 7 day 1. The samples were drawn from a first-in-human, open-label, multicenter phase I dose-escalation trial of ivuxolimab. Adults with locally advanced or metastatic melanoma, renal cell, hepatocellular, or head and neck squamous cell carcinoma were enrolled in the trial. Before TCR sequencing, CD4+ T cells and CD8+ T cells were sorted from peripheral blood as separate populations.

On this clone: The antigen it recognizes is unknown. Per-base qualities were not stored, and no clone one base away is much larger.

This TCR came from an adult with an advanced solid tumor such as melanoma, head and neck, liver or kidney cancer. This sample comprised CD4+ or CD8+ T cells sorted from blood, obtained in a trial of the OX40 agonist ivuxolimab. The V gene is TRBV5-1 and the J gene is TRBJ2-7, with the D segment possibly TRBD1 or TRBD2, each aligning over 5 bases. The CDR3 reads CASSLLGDGDSWEYF. The nucleotides are TGCGCCAGCAGCCTTCTAGGGGACGGCGACTCATGGGAGTACTTC. Supplemented by the reference TRBV5-1 and TRBJ2-7 proteins around the CDR3, the complete variable domain is KAGVTQTPRYLIKTRGQQVTLSCSPISGHRSVSWYQQTPGQGLQFLFEYFSETQRNKGNFPGRFSGRQFSNSRSEMNVSTLELGDSALYLCASSLLGDGDSWEYFGPGTRLTVT.